The present TCR beta chain was sequenced within a study of blood T cell repertoires in COVID-19. The data were produced by immunoSEQ multiplex PCR, yet TCRdb's version contains in-frame clones alone and is incomplete. The table includes 250,000 or so clones, approximately 86% detected once. The CDR3 consists of 12 residues. From germline, CDR1 is SEHNR and CDR2 FQNEAQ (reference sequence). The V gene end was trimmed by 5 bases and the J gene end by 16 bases; junction bases not matched to a gene: 10. The sequencing input was peripheral blood. J is TRBJ1-5 and V is TRBV7-9; 8 bases line up with TRBD1. The sequence was obtained from a man aged 25-45 years with active or convalescent COVID-19. CDR3 DNA sequence: TGTGCCAGCAGCCACTTTCAGGGGGCTATACATTTT. This sequence encodes CASSHFQGAIHF.